The next 32 T cell receptor beta chains were all read from a single sample in a study of tumor-infiltrating lymphocytes in primary liver carcinoma. Unsorted whole blood served as the source of blood RNA, and germline DNA was extracted as well. Starting material of 400 to 600 ng total RNA yielded TCR beta cDNA via a constant-region primer. Libraries for TCR beta were built through three nested multiplex PCR rounds, which together made up a slightly modified ARM-PCR procedure. For approximately 10 cycles apiece, the opening two PCR rounds ran with TRBV1-TRBV30 forward primers and a C-beta reverse primer. TCRdb reprocessed the multiplex PCR reads with MiXCR, giving one entry per CDR3 protein. In the table there are about 180,000 distinct CDR3 sequences, 50% to 75% of which are singletons. Material: peripheral blood. These receptors all come from a middle-aged man with primary liver carcinoma and hepatitis B virus infection.

J is TRBJ2-1 and V is TRBV28; 8 nucleotides align to TRBD1. The CDR3 covers 11 residues. Germline CDR1 MDHEN, CDR2 SYDVKM. J lost 14 bases, V lost 6 bases, and 6 bases had no gene match. CDR3 nucleotide sequence: TGTGCCAGCAGGGATAGGACAGGGAAGTTCTTC. Encoded protein: CASRDRTGKFF. The full variable domain, completed using reference TRBV28 and TRBJ2-1, is DVKVTQSSRYLVKRTGEKVFLECVQDMDHENMFWYRQDPGLGLRLIYFSYDVKMKEKGDIPEGYSVSREKKERFSLILESASTNQTSMYLCASRDRTGKFFGPGTRLTVL.

J is TRBJ2-1 and V is TRBV6-2 or TRBV6-3; 8 bases line up with TRBD2. Germline V gives CDR1 MNHEY, CDR2 SVGEGT. This CDR3 region has 15 residues. J lost 6 bases, V lost 6 bases, and 10 bases had no gene match. CDR3 DNA: TGTGCCAGCAGACTACTGGGGCGGGAGGTCAATGAGCAGTTCTTC. Residues: CASRLLGREVNEQFF.

The chain joins TRBV29-1 to TRBJ2-3; a possible D gene is TRBD2 (6 bases). V was pared by 7 bases and J by 6 bases, with 17 bases between. The CDR3 is 13 amino acids. Per the germline V gene, CDR1 is SQVTM and CDR2 is ANQGSEA. CDR3 in amino acids: CSGEDNGPDTQYF. In DNA, the CDR3 is TGCAGCGGGGAGGACAATGGCCCGGATACGCAGTATTTT.

V usage is TRBV12-3 or TRBV12-4 and J usage is TRBJ2-4; the D is unclear. V lost 3 bases and J 4 bases, leaving 7 bases between the germline ends. This CDR3 comprises 13 residues. The DNA of the CDR3 is TGTGCCAGCAGTTTTAGAGAAAAAAACATTCAGTACTTC. Its protein product is CASSFREKNIQYF.

With respect to this clonotype: With a much larger clone just one base away, this may be a read error. The V call is TRBV11-2, the J call TRBJ2-7, with D perhaps being TRBD1 or TRBD2 (5 bases each). The CDR3 length is 15 residues. Trimming took off 4 bases at V and 1 base at J, with 14 bases between the two ends. Germline CDR1 SGHAT, CDR2 FQNNGV. The CDR3 loop reads CASSWGIGASYEQYF. CDR3 DNA sequence: TGTGCCAGCAGCTGGGGGATAGGGGCTTCCTACGAGCAGTACTTC.

Concerning this clonotype itself: A much larger clone differs from this one at a single base, so this may be a read error. V and J are TRBV29-1 and TRBJ1-5; D may be TRBD1 (5 bases). CDR1 and CDR2 (germline): SQVTM, ANQGSEA. Between the trimmed V and J ends, which lost 6 bases and 4 bases, there was a span of 16 bases. The CDR3 totals 14 residues. CDR3 nucleotides: TGCAGCGTCCATACAGGATTTAGGAATCAGCCCCAGCATTTT. Protein sequence: CSVHTGFRNQPQHF.

This clonotype was seen repeatedly, ten times or more. The J gene is TRBJ1-4, the V gene TRBV2; D is perhaps TRBD1 (5 bases). V gave up 9 bases and J gave up 5 bases, with 13 bases separating them. CDR3 length: 13 residues. The V gene's germline CDR1 is SNHLY and CDR2 FYNNEI. The DNA for the CDR3 is TGTGCCAGTCGGGACGCGATGAATGAAAAACTGTTTTTT. Translation gives CASRDAMNEKLFF.

Comments on this clonotype: The CDR3 does not close with the conserved phenylalanine or tryptophan, likely indicating a read error. The V gene is TRBV11-2, the J gene TRBJ1-5; no definite D call. Germline-derived CDR1 and CDR2 are SGHAT and FQNNGV. This CDR3 contains 12 residues. V shed 6 bases and J shed 3 bases, with 6 bases lying between them. The CDR3 DNA reads TGTGCCAGCAGTCGCGACAATCAGCCCCAGCATCTT. As protein: CASSRDNQPQHL.

V is TRBV30 and J is TRBJ1-5, with D perhaps matching TRBD1 (5 bases). Germline V gene data show CDR1 as GTSNPN and CDR2 as SVGIG (reference sequence). Deletions cut 3 bases from V and 4 bases from J, with 13 bases between. CDR3 length: 14 residues. DNA for the CDR3: TGTGCCTGGAGAGGACCGGGGCCTAATCAGCCCCAGCATTTT. Translated, it gives CAWRGPGPNQPQHF.

Here the CDR3 reads CASSPSPRGGREQYF. The CDR3 bases are TGTGCCAGCAGCCCGTCACCAAGAGGAGGGCGCGAGCAGTACTTC. The chain joins TRBV11-2 to TRBJ2-7; D possibly corresponds to TRBD2 (6 bases). Germline V gene data show CDR1 as SGHAT and CDR2 as FQNNGV. The CDR3 is 15 amino acids. Trimming cost V 5 bases and J 6 bases, with 20 bases left between them.

The sample holds a few counts of this clonotype. The chain links TRBV29-1 to TRBJ2-1; 8 nucleotides align to TRBD1. The CDR3 has 15 residues. Germline V gene data show CDR1 as SQVTM and CDR2 as ANQGSEA. Trimming removed 7 bases from V and 4 bases from J; junction bases left unmatched: 12. The CDR3 DNA follows: TGCAGCGCCATTCAGGGGGCTAGCAGTTACAATGAGCAGTTCTTC. Its translation: CSAIQGASSYNEQFF.

Comment on this clonotype: Mismatch with germline at one junction end may stem from a read error. The chain is built from TRBV6-5 and TRBJ1-6; 7 bases are a match to TRBD1. This CDR3 contains 15 residues. Germline loops: CDR1 MNHEY, CDR2 SVGAGI. The CDR3 DNA follows: TGTGCCAGCATTTACACCACAGGGGAGGATTCACCACTCCACTTT. Its translation: CASIYTTGEDSPLHF.

Of note for this clonotype: A much larger clone lies one base from this, so it may be a read error. This chain connects TRBV11-2 to TRBJ1-1; D gene unclear. The V end lost 6 bases, the J end lost 0 bases, and 11 bases lay between the germline ends. The CDR3 is 14 residues long. Germline CDR1 SGHAT, CDR2 FQNNGV. The CDR3, as DNA: TGTGCCAGCAGTTCTGCAGGACTGAACACTGAAGCTTTCTTT. Protein sequence: CASSSAGLNTEAFF.

This clonotype occurred many times. V usage is TRBV11-3 and J usage is TRBJ2-2; no clear D. The V gene lost 1 base and the J gene lost 2 bases, with 5 bases spanning the gap. Germline-derived CDR1 and CDR2 are SGHNT and YENEEA. This CDR3 is 14 amino acids long. Here the CDR3 reads CASSLGANTGELFF. CDR3 DNA: TGTGCCAGCAGCTTAGGTGCTAACACCGGGGAGCTGTTTTTT.

A word on this clonotype: Its ends do not fully match the called genes, so a read error is possible. This rearrangement joins TRBV10-3 to TRBJ1-5; D is unresolved. The CDR3 length is 13 residues. Germline V lookup: CDR1 ENHRY, CDR2 SYGVKD. This CDR3 is CAISAEGNQPQHF. The CDR3 DNA follows: TGTGCCATCAGTGCGGAGGGCAACCAGCCCCAGCATTTT.

This chain joins TRBV28 and TRBJ2-6; D gene uncertain. Per the germline V gene, CDR1 is MDHEN and CDR2 is SYDVKM. The CDR3 covers 13 residues. CDR3 in DNA: TGTGCTGCAAGTGCTTCTGGGGCCAACGTCCTGACTTTC. Translation gives CAASASGANVLTF.

J is TRBJ1-4 and V is TRBV6-1; 9 nucleotides match TRBD1. The germline CDR1 and CDR2 sequences are MNHNS and SASEGT. J was trimmed by 4 bases and V by 10 bases; bases with no gene match: 7. CDR3 length: 14 amino acids. The CDR3 DNA is TGTGCCAACACCAAGGGACAGGGTAATGAAAAACTGTTTTTT. It codes for CANTKGQGNEKLFF.

This sequence joins TRBV7-9 and TRBJ2-5; possible D gene TRBD2, 5 bases. This CDR3 spans 14 amino acids. Trimming removed 5 bases at V and 5 bases at J, with 15 bases between. CDR1 SEHNR and CDR2 FQNEAQ come from the germline V gene (reference sequence). The CDR3 DNA is TGTGCCAGCAGCGAATCCGGGAAAGCGGAGACCCAGTACTTC. Residues: CASSESGKAETQYF.

This clonotype was seen a handful of times. The CDR3 coding sequence is TGTGCCAGCAGTACCCGGGTGAGCACAGATACGCAGTATTTT. Translation: CASSTRVSTDTQYF. V and J are TRBV28 and TRBJ2-3; D gene unclear. Trimming removed 5 bases at V and 0 bases at J, with 9 bases between. CDR3 size: 14 residues. Germline V gives CDR1 MDHEN, CDR2 SYDVKM. The whole variable domain, filled in from reference TRBV28 and TRBJ2-3, reads DVKVTQSSRYLVKRTGEKVFLECVQDMDHENMFWYRQDPGLGLRLIYFSYDVKMKEKGDIPEGYSVSREKKERFSLILESASTNQTSMYLCASSTRVSTDTQYFGPGTRLTVL.

The chain carries TRBV6-5 and TRBJ2-3, with 10 bases aligning to TRBD2. Germline CDR1 is MNHEY and CDR2 is SVGAGI. The CDR3 spans 14 residues. CDR3 DNA sequence: TGTACCGTTCGTAGCGGGAGGCACACAGATACGCAGTATTTT. Residues: CTVRSGRHTDTQYF.

V is TRBV11-2 and J is TRBJ2-5, with D perhaps TRBD2 (5 bases). CDR1 and CDR2 from the germline V gene are SGHAT and FQNNGV. The length of the CDR3 is 13 residues. Trimming stripped 1 base from V and 13 bases from J, with 16 bases between. CDR3 amino acids: CASSLVPIGNRYF. In DNA form, the CDR3 reads TGTGCCAGCAGCTTAGTCCCCATCGGGAATAGGTACTTC.

As concerns this clonotype: A read error may be the cause here, since a much bigger clone is one base away. V is TRBV6-1 and J is TRBJ1-6, with 8 bases aligning to TRBD1. From germline, CDR1 is MNHNS and CDR2 SASEGT. The CDR3 length is 16 residues. CDR3: CASSELGAGGTSPHHF. CDR3 sequence (DNA): TGTGCCAGCTCTGAGCTCGGGGCAGGGGGCACTTCACCCCACCACTTT.

Comment on this clonotype: One end of the junction fails to match germline, which may point to a read error. The gene calls are TRBV11-2 and TRBJ1-4; maybe TRBD1 (6 bases). The CDR3 sequence is 13 residues long. From germline, CDR1 is SGHAT and CDR2 FQNNGV. The CDR3, as DNA: TGTGTCAGCACCTATTTCACAGGGTCAGGATTATTTTTT. Its translation: CVSTYFTGSGLFF.

This clonotype was observed a single time. V is TRBV11-1 and J is TRBJ2-3; D may be TRBD2 (5 bases). The CDR3 runs to 14 residues. V was shortened by 8 bases and J by 0 bases, with 12 bases between the two germline ends. Germline V gene data show CDR1 as SGHAT and CDR2 as FQDESV (reference sequence). The DNA for the CDR3 is TGTGCCAGCCAGAGCGGAACTAGCACAGATACGCAGTATTTT. It translates to CASQSGTSTDTQYF.

This clonotype was seen more than once but under ten times. The rearrangement links TRBV29-1 to TRBJ1-4, with D hard to call. The germline V gene has CDR1 SQVTM and CDR2 ANQGSEA. The V gene lost 5 bases and the J gene lost 4 bases, with 11 bases spanning the gap. There are 13 residues in the CDR3. CDR3 sequence: CSVSQKLNEKLFF. Written as DNA, the CDR3 is TGCAGCGTTTCACAGAAGCTTAATGAAAAACTGTTTTTT.

This clonotype was recorded a few times. This may stem from a read error, because a much larger clone lies one nucleotide away. The chain recombines TRBV11-3 with TRBJ2-7; the D is unclear. From germline, CDR1 is SGHNT and CDR2 YENEEA. The CDR3 totals 14 residues. The chain's CDR3 is CDSSLRSYGYEQYF. The CDR3 DNA follows: TGTGACAGCAGCTTACGCAGCTACGGGTACGAGCAGTACTTC.

This clonotype was detected ten times or more. The rearrangement uses TRBV7-9 and TRBJ2-2; D uncertain. V lost 5 bases and J lost 10, with 11 bases in between. The CDR3 has 12 residues. Germline CDR1 SEHNR, CDR2 FQNEAQ (reference sequence). As DNA, the CDR3 is TGTGCCAGCAGCCCAATGCGAGCGGAGCTGTTTTTT. Its translation: CASSPMRAELFF.

This clonotype appeared a few times. Since a much larger clone is just one base distant, this may be a read error. This chain joins TRBV29-1 and TRBJ2-1, with D perhaps TRBD2 (5 bases). CDR1 is SQVTM and CDR2 is ANQGSEA in the germline V gene. This CDR3 is built from 13 residues. V gave up 3 bases and J gave up 12 bases, with 18 bases separating them. The CDR3 sequence: CSVDGKSHRGQFF. The DNA of the CDR3 is TGCAGCGTTGACGGGAAGTCCCACAGAGGGCAGTTCTTC.

J is TRBJ2-5 and V is TRBV11-2; possible D gene TRBD2, 5 bases. The germline CDR1 and CDR2 sequences are SGHAT and FQNNGV. CDR3 length equals 16 residues. The DNA for the CDR3 is TGTTGCAGCAGTCGAAGTAGTGCCGGGAATCGAGAGACCCAGTACTTC. Protein product: CCSSRSSAGNRETQYF.

This chain uses TRBV30 with TRBJ1-6; weak D call: TRBD1 (6 bases). This CDR3 contains 15 residues. Germline V gene data show CDR1 as GTSNPN and CDR2 as SVGIG (reference sequence). Trimming pared 2 bases from V and 6 bases from J, leaving 14 bases between. The CDR3 DNA is TGTGCCTGGAGTCCCCCGGCAGGGGCTAATTCACCCCTCCACTTT. It specifies CAWSPPAGANSPLHF. Full variable domain (outside the CDR3, taken from reference TRBV30 and TRBJ1-6): SQTIHQWPATLVQPVGSPLSLECTVEGTSNPNLYWYRQAAGRGLQLLFYSVGIGQISSEVPQNLSASRPQDRQFILSSKKLLLSDSGFYLCAWSPPAGANSPLHFGNGTRLTVT.

Details on this clonotype: This may arise from a read error, as a much more abundant clone is one base away. The chain uses TRBV11-2 and TRBJ2-5, with D maybe TRBD2 (7 bases). The CDR3 runs to 14 residues. CDR1 and CDR2 (germline): SGHAT, FQNNGV. Trimming took 5 bases from V and 5 from J, leaving 15 bases between them. CDR3 amino acids: CASSETGGMETQYF. CDR3 DNA: TGTGCCAGCAGCGAGACGGGGGGCATGGAGACCCAGTACTTC.

This clonotype was detected only a few times. The V and J genes are TRBV24-1 and TRBJ2-7; a possible D gene is TRBD1 (5 bases). CDR3 length equals 15 residues. Looked up from germline, CDR1 is KGHDR and CDR2 is SFDVKD. The V end was cut by 4 bases, the J end by 6 bases, with 18 bases between. The CDR3 sequence: CATSDPGYQAGEQYF. CDR3 bases: TGTGCCACCAGTGACCCAGGGTATCAGGCCGGCGAGCAGTACTTC.